This entry lists 28 T cell receptor beta chains sequenced from one sample in a study of blood T cells in healthy people across ages. Using a J-beta primer mix together with a sample-barcoded 5' primer, a second PCR was run for roughly 6 to 11 cycles. MiXCR, applied by TCRdb to the 5' RACE reads, yields one record per CDR3 protein. The table shows some 1.7 million distinct CDR3 sequences, with 28% occurring only once. Sequencing was done on a sample of blood. All receptors come from a woman aged 25 to 39 in good health.

The table lists this clonotype with many counts. V is TRBV20-1 and J is TRBJ2-7, with D perhaps matching TRBD1 (5 bases). Looked up from germline, CDR1 is DFQATT and CDR2 is SNEGSKA (reference sequence). V lost 3 bases, J lost 2 bases, and 11 bases lay in between. The CDR3 is 13 residues long. The CDR3 loop reads CSASQFRAYEQYF. The CDR3 DNA sequence: TGCAGTGCTAGCCAATTCAGGGCCTACGAGCAGTACTTC.

The chain links TRBV20-1 to TRBJ2-7; possibly TRBD1 or TRBD2 for D (5 bases each). This CDR3 spans 16 amino acids. Per the germline V gene, CDR1 is DFQATT and CDR2 is SNEGSKA (reference sequence). The V gene lost 6 bases and the J gene lost 2 bases, with 23 bases spanning the gap. The CDR3 DNA is TGCAGTGCCAACCGCCGGGGCGCGACAGACGCCTACGAGCAGTACTTC. Translation gives CSANRRGATDAYEQYF.

The gene calls are TRBV15 and TRBJ1-5; 7 bases are a match to TRBD1. CDR3 length: 15 residues. Germline CDR1 LNHNV, CDR2 YYDKDF (reference sequence). Germline trimming cut 4 bases from V and 0 bases from J; bases unmatched to any gene: 3. CDR3 bases: TGTGCCACCAGCAAGGGACAGTATAGCAATCAGCCCCAGCATTTT. Translation gives CATSKGQYSNQPQHF.

This CDR3 is CASSGRGRVFSYNEQFF. The CDR3 DNA sequence: TGTGCCAGCAGCGGTCGTGGGCGGGTTTTCTCCTACAATGAGCAGTTCTTC. The gene calls are TRBV14 and TRBJ2-1; maybe TRBD2 (5 bases). Trimming stripped 5 bases from V and 0 bases from J, with 17 bases between. Per the germline V gene, CDR1 is SGHDN and CDR2 is FVKESK. The CDR3 runs 17 residues.

This clonotype was seen only a few times. V usage is TRBV7-2 and J usage is TRBJ1-4; D is undetermined. Trimming cost V 5 bases and J 0 bases, with 7 bases left between them. The CDR3 is made up of 14 amino acids. In germline, CDR1 is SGHTA, CDR2 FQGNSA. The chain's CDR3 is CASSEVATNEKLFF. CDR3 nucleotide sequence: TGTGCCAGCAGCGAAGTTGCAACTAATGAAAAACTGTTTTTT.

There are a few counts of this clonotype. This sequence joins TRBV27 and TRBJ1-6, with 8 bases matching TRBD1. J was trimmed by 6 bases and V by 3 bases; bases with no gene match: 4. CDR3 length: 15 amino acids. Germline V gene data show CDR1 as MNHEY and CDR2 as SMNVEV (reference sequence). CDR3 sequence: CASSLTGVLNSPLHF. In nucleotides, the CDR3 is TGTGCCAGCAGTTTGACAGGGGTCCTTAATTCACCCCTCCACTTT.

This clonotype was seen ten or more times. The V gene is TRBV4-1, the J gene TRBJ1-2; possibly TRBD1 for D (5 bases). CDR1 MGHRA and CDR2 YSYEKL come from the germline V gene. Trimming removed 1 base at V and 2 bases at J, with 11 bases between. This CDR3 has 15 residues. CDR3 DNA: TGCGCCAGCAGCCAAGTTGCGCAGGGAAACTATGGCTACACCTTC. This sequence encodes CASSQVAQGNYGYTF.

This chain joins TRBV7-2 and TRBJ2-3, with D possibly being TRBD2 (7 bases). Germline-derived CDR1 and CDR2 are SGHTA and FQGNSA. The CDR3 spans 16 residues. Trimming pared 5 bases from V and 0 bases from J, leaving 15 bases between. The CDR3 spells CASSPWAGASTDTQYF. DNA of the CDR3: TGTGCCAGCAGCCCTTGGGCGGGGGCCAGCACAGATACGCAGTATTTT.

On this clonotype itself: Given a much more abundant clone one base away, this may be a read error. The chain employs TRBV4-2 and TRBJ2-5; the match to TRBD2 covers 11 bases. The end of the DNA aligns better with TRBJ2-7, so the J call may be wrong. The CDR3 is 18 residues long. Germline-derived CDR1 and CDR2 are LGHNA and YNFKEQ. The CDR3 bases are TGTGCCAGCAGCCAATTACTAGCGGGGGAGCTACGGTATAACGAGCAGTACTTC. Translating it yields CASSQLLAGELRYNEQYF.

The chain uses TRBV7-2 and TRBJ1-2; TRBD1 aligns across 8 bases. V was clipped by 5 bases and J by 13 bases; unmatched bases: 18. Germline-derived CDR1 and CDR2 are SGHTA and FQGNSA. This CDR3 region has 15 residues. The CDR3 loop is CASSRRTGTGASRTF. CDR3 sequence (DNA): TGTGCCAGCAGCCGACGGACAGGGACCGGGGCTAGCCGCACCTTC.

This clonotype has only a few counts. Written as DNA, the CDR3 is TGTGCCAGCAGCCGGGGAACAGGGGAATCCTACGAGCAGTACTTC. Its translation: CASSRGTGESYEQYF. The chain employs TRBV12-3 or TRBV12-4 and TRBJ2-7, with TRBD1 matching over 7 bases. V dropped 6 bases and J dropped 1; count of bases not matched to a gene: 9. The length of the CDR3 is 15 residues.

This clonotype has ten or more counts. This chain links TRBV9 with TRBJ2-1; 13 bases fit TRBD2. The length of the CDR3 is 15 residues. CDR1 SGDLS and CDR2 YYNGEE come from the germline V gene. The V gene end was trimmed by 4 bases and the J gene end by 8 bases; junction bases not matched to a gene: 6. The CDR3: CASSLQGTSGDEQFF. The CDR3 bases are TGTGCCAGCAGCCTTCAAGGGACTAGCGGGGATGAGCAGTTCTTC.

This clonotype was found many times. The V gene is TRBV2, the J gene TRBJ2-7, with D maybe TRBD2 (6 bases). The CDR3 contains 14 residues. Germline V CDR1 and CDR2: SNHLY, FYNNEI. V shed 5 bases and J shed 0 bases, with 11 bases lying between them. CDR3 loop: CASSPSAGSYEQYF. The CDR3 coding sequence is TGTGCCAGCAGTCCGTCAGCGGGCTCCTACGAGCAGTACTTC.

This clonotype was counted a few times. This sequence joins TRBV29-1 and TRBJ2-3; maybe TRBD2 (5 bases). This CDR3 is 11 amino acids long. Germline V gene sequence: CDR1 SQVTM, CDR2 ANQGSEA. V dropped 4 bases and J dropped 5 bases, with 7 bases sitting between them. The CDR3 DNA follows: TGCAGCGTTGTCGGGGTAGATACGCAGTATTTT. This encodes CSVVGVDTQYF.

The chain is built from TRBV20-1 and TRBJ1-2, with no clear D. Trimming removed 1 base at V and 6 bases at J, with 15 bases between. The CDR3 is 14 residues long. Germline-derived CDR1 and CDR2 are DFQATT and SNEGSKA (reference sequence). CDR3 sequence (DNA): TGCAGTGCTAGAGCTGTCACGGAGAGTAATGGCTACACCTTC. Residues: CSARAVTESNGYTF.

The chain couples TRBV6-1 to TRBJ2-5, with D unresolved. The assigned J gene may be wrong: the sequence end matches TRBJ2-7 better. Germline V gene data show CDR1 as MNHNS and CDR2 as SASEGT. The CDR3 is made up of 12 amino acids. CDR3 DNA: TGTGCCAGCAGTGAAATGGTCAGCGAGCAGTACTTC. Translating gives CASSEMVSEQYF.

This sequence joins TRBV27 and TRBJ2-7; D is unresolved. CDR3 size: 15 residues. The germline gives CDR1 MNHEY, CDR2 SMNVEV (reference sequence). Trimming left V 0 bases short and J 4 bases short, with 13 bases between. The CDR3 coding sequence is TGTGCCAGCAGTTTATCAGAGAGCGTCCAATACGAGCAGTACTTC. Its protein product is CASSLSESVQYEQYF.

Worth noting for this clonotype: A read error is possible here, since a much larger clone lies one base away. This chain connects TRBV29-1 to TRBJ2-1; D tentatively fits TRBD1 or TRBD2 (6 bases each). V dropped 6 bases and J dropped 10 bases, with 19 bases sitting between them. Germline CDR1 SQVTM, CDR2 ANQGSEA. The CDR3 consists of 13 residues. The CDR3 nucleotides read TGCAGCGTGAGGGGGGACGGTTCCTACGAGCAGTTCTTC. It translates to CSVRGDGSYEQFF.

This clonotype was seen more than once but under ten times. The gene calls are TRBV10-3 and TRBJ1-1, with TRBD1 matching 9 bases. The CDR3 covers 11 residues. V lost 10 bases, J lost 8 bases, and 5 bases stayed unmatched. Germline CDR1 is ENHRY and CDR2 is SYGVKD. The CDR3 reads CATAQGAEAFF. In DNA form, the CDR3 reads TGTGCCACCGCACAGGGGGCAGAAGCTTTCTTT.

This clonotype has a handful of counts. This chain uses TRBV7-9 with TRBJ2-1; weak D call: TRBD2 (5 bases). The CDR3 is 13 residues long. Germline V lookup: CDR1 SEHNR, CDR2 FQNEAQ (reference sequence). V lost 5 bases and J lost 6, with 11 bases in between. The CDR3 DNA follows: TGTGCCAGCAGCAAGAGGGAATCCAATGAGCAGTTCTTC. Protein sequence: CASSKRESNEQFF.

This clonotype was counted at least ten times. The chain has TRBV20-1 and TRBJ2-7; D is possibly TRBD2 (5 bases). Looked up from germline, CDR1 is DFQATT and CDR2 is SNEGSKA (reference sequence). This CDR3 has 14 residues. The V end lost 5 bases, the J end lost 3 bases, and 17 bases lay between the germline ends. The DNA for the CDR3 is TGCAGTGCTGGAGGAGTATCGGGGAGCTACGAGCAGTACTTC. Its translation: CSAGGVSGSYEQYF.

On this clonotype itself: Since a much larger clone is just one base distant, this may be a read error. The chain links TRBV18 to TRBJ2-4, with 9 bases identical to TRBD1. The J call may not be correct, given that the DNA end is closer to TRBJ2-7. The length of the CDR3 is 14 residues. Per the germline V gene, CDR1 is KGHSH and CDR2 is LQKENI. The DNA of the CDR3 is TGTACCAGCTCACCGGGACAGGGCGGAGGCGAGCAGTACTTC. Residues: CTSSPGQGGGEQYF.

The V gene is TRBV20-1, the J gene TRBJ1-5; D ambiguous. CDR3 length: 13 amino acids. Germline values: CDR1 DFQATT, CDR2 SNEGSKA (reference sequence). Trimming took 3 bases from V and 2 from J, leaving 8 bases between them. CDR3 sequence (DNA): TGCAGTGCTAGTCACGAGGGCAATCAGCCCCAGCATTTT. Amino acids: CSASHEGNQPQHF.

This clonotype was seen a few times. The gene calls are TRBV6-5 and TRBJ2-2, with TRBD2 matching 11 bases. This CDR3 contains 16 residues. The junction had 1 base not matched to a gene; V was cut back by 2 bases and J by 2 bases. Germline CDR1 is MNHEY and CDR2 is SVGAGI. CDR3 nucleotides: TGTGCCAGCAGTTACGGGACTAGCGGAAACACCGGGGAGCTGTTTTTT. This translates into CASSYGTSGNTGELFF.

This clonotype was observed a handful of times. The chain's CDR3 is CASSSGATGFTDTQYF. The CDR3, as DNA: TGTGCCAGCAGCTCCGGGGCGACAGGGTTCACAGATACGCAGTATTTT. The chain combines TRBV5-5 with TRBJ2-3; 7 bases line up with TRBD1. The J segment lost 2 bases and the V segment lost 3 bases, leaving 9 bases of the junction unmatched. The CDR3 totals 16 residues. Germline CDR1 and CDR2: SGHKS and YYEKEE (reference sequence).

V usage is TRBV5-1 and J usage is TRBJ1-1; no reliable D call. Between the trimmed V and J ends, which lost 3 bases and 0 bases, there was a span of 9 bases. Germline V gives CDR1 SGHRS, CDR2 YFSETQ. The CDR3 loop spans 14 amino acids. CDR3 in amino acids: CASSSRLMNTEAFF. CDR3 coding DNA: TGCGCCAGCAGCTCCAGACTAATGAACACTGAAGCTTTCTTT.

This clonotype has a single count. J is TRBJ2-1 and V is TRBV7-8; TRBD1 aligns across 8 bases. V trimming: 5 bases; J trimming: 12 bases; junction bases outside the gene matches: 12. The germline V gene encodes CDR1 SGHVS and CDR2 FQNEAQ. The CDR3 runs 14 residues. The CDR3 here is CASSPGQGYDGQFF. CDR3 DNA sequence: TGTGCCAGCAGCCCCGGACAGGGTTATGATGGGCAGTTCTTC.

Many counts were recorded for this clonotype. V gene TRBV6-5 combines with J gene TRBJ2-4, with D uncertain. Trimming took 2 bases from V and 9 from J, leaving 14 bases between them. The CDR3 contains 14 residues. Germline V gene sequence: CDR1 MNHEY, CDR2 SVGAGI. CDR3 coding DNA: TGTGCCAGCAGTTACCGCGACGACGTGGGCATTCAGTACTTC. It is translated as CASSYRDDVGIQYF.